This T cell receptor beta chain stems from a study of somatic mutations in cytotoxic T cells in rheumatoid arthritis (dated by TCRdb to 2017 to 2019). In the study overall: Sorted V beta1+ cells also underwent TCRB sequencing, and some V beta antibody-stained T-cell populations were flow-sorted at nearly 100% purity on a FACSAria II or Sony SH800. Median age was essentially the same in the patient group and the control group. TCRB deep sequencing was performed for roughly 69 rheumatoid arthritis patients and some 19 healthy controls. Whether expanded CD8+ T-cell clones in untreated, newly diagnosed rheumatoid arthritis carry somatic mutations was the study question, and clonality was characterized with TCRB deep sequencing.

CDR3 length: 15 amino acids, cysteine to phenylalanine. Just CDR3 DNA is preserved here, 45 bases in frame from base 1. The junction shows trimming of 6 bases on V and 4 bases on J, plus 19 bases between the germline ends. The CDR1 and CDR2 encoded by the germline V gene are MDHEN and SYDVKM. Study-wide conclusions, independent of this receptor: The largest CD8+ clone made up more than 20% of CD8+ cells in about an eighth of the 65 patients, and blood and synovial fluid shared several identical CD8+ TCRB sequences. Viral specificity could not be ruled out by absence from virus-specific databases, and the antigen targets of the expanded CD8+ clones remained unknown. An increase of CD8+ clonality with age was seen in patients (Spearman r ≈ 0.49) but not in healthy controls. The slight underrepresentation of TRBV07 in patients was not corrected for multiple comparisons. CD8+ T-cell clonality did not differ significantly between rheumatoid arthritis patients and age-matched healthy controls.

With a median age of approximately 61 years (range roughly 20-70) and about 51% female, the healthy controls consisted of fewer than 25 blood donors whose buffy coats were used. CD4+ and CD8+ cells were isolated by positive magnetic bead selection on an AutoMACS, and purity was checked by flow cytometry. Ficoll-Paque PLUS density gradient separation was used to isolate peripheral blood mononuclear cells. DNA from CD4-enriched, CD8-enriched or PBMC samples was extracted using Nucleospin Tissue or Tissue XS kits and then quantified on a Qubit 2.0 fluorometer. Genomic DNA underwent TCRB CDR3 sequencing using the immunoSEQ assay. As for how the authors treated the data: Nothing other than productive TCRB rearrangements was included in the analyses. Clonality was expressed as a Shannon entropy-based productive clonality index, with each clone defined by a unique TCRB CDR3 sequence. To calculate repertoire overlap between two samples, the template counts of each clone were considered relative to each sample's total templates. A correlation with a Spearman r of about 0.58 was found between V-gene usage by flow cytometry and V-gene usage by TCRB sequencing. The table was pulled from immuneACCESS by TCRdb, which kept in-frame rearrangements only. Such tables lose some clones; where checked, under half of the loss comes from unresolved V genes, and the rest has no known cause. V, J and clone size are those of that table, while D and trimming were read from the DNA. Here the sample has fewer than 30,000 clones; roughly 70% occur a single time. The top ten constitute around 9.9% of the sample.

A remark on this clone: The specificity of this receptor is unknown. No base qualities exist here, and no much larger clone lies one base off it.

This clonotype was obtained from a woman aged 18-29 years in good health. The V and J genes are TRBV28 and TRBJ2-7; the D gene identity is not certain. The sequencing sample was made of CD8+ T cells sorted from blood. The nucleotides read TGTGCCAGCAGCCCAACCGGAGAGGTAGCATACGAGCAGTACTTC. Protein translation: CASSPTGEVAYEQYF.